This T cell receptor beta chain was sequenced in a study of follicular helper T cells after annual influenza vaccination. About the research overall: Across the 2013-2014, 2014-2015 and 2015-2016 vaccination seasons, some subjects were resampled.

Trimming pared 0 bases from V and 7 bases from J, leaving 11 bases between. CDR1 is SGHRS and CDR2 is YFSETQ in the germline V gene. The CDR3 runs to 15 residues. Sample time point: 2015-2016 season, pre-vaccination. Excluded were substance abuse, HIV/AIDS, active cancer, immunomodulatory drugs and active illness. The study's findings and limits: Yearly vaccinations repeatedly recalled conserved clonotypes in ICOS+CD38+ cTfh.

Method: immunoSEQ multiplex PCR; TCRdb's copy keeps in-frame clones and lacks some. The sample shows 9,500 to 13,000 clones, around 85% of them seen only once. Note on this clone: Its antigen is not identified.

The rearrangement uses TRBV5-1 and TRBJ1-6; D possibly corresponds to TRBD1 (5 bases). The material sequenced was CXCR5+ CD38- circulating T follicular helper cells from blood, taken on the day of influenza vaccination. Subset indicated: circulating Tfh, non-naive CD4+CXCR5+PD-1+ (ICOS+CD38+ or ICOS-CD38-). The receptor was derived from an adult who received the influenza vaccine. The CDR3 coding sequence is TGCGCCAGCAGCTTGGTGCGGGACCAGAATTCACCCCTCCACTTT. This sequence encodes CASSLVRDQNSPLHF.